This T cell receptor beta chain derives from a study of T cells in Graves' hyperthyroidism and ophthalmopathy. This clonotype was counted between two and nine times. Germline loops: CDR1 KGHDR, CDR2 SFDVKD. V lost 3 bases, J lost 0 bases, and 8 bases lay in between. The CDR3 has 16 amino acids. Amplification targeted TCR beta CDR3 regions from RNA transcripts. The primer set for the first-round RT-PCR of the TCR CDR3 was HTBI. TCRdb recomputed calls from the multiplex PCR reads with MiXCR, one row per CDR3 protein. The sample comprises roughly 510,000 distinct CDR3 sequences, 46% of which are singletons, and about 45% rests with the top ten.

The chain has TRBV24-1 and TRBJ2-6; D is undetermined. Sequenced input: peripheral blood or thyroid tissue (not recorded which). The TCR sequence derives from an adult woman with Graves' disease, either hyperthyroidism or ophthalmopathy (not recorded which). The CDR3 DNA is TGTGCCACCAGTGATCCGCGAACCTCTGGGGCCAACGTCCTGACTTTC. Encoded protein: CATSDPRTSGANVLTF.